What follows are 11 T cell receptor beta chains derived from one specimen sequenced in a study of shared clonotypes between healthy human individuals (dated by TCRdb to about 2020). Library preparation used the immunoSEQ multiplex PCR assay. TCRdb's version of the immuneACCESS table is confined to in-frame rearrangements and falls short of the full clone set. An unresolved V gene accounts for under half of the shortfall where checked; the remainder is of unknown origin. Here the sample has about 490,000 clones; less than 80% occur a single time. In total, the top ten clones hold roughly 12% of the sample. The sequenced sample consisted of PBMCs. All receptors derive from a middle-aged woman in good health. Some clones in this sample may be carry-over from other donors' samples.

In DNA, the CDR3 is TGTGCCAGTAGTGAGGCAGGAACGATTAACTATGGCTACACCTTC. It specifies CASSEAGTINYGYTF. J is TRBJ1-2 and V is TRBV19; unclear D gene. Trimming took 5 bases from V and 1 from J, leaving 14 bases between them. Germline CDR1 LNHDA, CDR2 SQIVND (reference sequence). This CDR3 has 15 amino acids.

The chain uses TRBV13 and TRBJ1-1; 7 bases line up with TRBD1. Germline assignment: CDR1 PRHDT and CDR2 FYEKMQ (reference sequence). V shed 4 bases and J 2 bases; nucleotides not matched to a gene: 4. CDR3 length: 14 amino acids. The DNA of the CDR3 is TGTGCCAGCAGCTCACAGGGGATCAACACTGAAGCTTTCTTT. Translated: CASSSQGINTEAFF.

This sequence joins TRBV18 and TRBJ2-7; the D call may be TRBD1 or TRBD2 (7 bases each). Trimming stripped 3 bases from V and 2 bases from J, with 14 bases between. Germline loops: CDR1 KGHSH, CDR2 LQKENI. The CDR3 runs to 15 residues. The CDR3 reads CASSPSGGGTYEQYF. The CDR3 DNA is TGTGCCAGCTCACCCTCAGGGGGGGGAACCTACGAGCAGTACTTC.

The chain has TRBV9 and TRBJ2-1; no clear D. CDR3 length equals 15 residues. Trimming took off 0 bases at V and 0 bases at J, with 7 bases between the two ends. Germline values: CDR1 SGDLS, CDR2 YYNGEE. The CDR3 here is CASSVVGNSYNEQFF. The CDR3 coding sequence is TGTGCCAGCAGCGTAGTGGGAAACTCCTACAATGAGCAGTTCTTC. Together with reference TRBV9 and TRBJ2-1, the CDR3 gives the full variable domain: DSGVTQTPKHLITATGQRVTLRCSPRSGDLSVYWYQQSLDQGLQFLIQYYNGEERAKGNILERFSAQQFPDLHSELNLSSLELGDSALYFCASSVVGNSYNEQFFGPGTRLTVL.

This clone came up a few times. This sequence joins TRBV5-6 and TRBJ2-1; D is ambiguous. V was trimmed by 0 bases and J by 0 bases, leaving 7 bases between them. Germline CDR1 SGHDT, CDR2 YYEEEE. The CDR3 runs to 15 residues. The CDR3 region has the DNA TGTGCCAGCAGCTTGGTAGGGAACTCCTACAATGAGCAGTTCTTC. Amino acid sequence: CASSLVGNSYNEQFF.

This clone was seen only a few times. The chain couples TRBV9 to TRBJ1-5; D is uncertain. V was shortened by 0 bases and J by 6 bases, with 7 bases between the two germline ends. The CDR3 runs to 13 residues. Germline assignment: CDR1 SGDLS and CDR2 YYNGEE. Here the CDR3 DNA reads TGTGCCAGCAGCGTAGGGGATGGTCAGCCCCAGCATTTT. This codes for CASSVGDGQPQHF.

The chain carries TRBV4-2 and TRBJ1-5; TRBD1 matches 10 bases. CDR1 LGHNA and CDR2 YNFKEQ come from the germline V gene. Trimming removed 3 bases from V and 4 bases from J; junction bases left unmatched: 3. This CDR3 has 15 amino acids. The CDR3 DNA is TGTGCCAGCAGCCAGGGGACAGGGGAAAATCAGCCCCAGCATTTT. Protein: CASSQGTGENQPQHF.

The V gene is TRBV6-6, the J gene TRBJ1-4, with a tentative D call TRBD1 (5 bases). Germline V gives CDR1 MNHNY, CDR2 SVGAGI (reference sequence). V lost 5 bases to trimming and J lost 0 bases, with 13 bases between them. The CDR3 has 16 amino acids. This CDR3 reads CASSRGGSSTNEKLFF. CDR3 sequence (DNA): TGTGCCAGCAGTCGGGGGGGGAGCTCAACTAATGAAAAACTGTTTTTT.

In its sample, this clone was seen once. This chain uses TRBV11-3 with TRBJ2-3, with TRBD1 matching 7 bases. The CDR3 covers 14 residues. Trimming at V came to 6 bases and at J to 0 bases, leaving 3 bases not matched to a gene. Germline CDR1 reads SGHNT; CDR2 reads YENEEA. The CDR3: CASSLQGSTDTQYF. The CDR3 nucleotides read TGTGCCAGCAGTTTACAGGGGAGCACAGATACGCAGTATTTT. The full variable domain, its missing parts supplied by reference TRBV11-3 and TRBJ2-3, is EAGVVQSPRYKIIEKKQPVAFWCNPISGHNTLYWYLQNLGQGPELLIRYENEEAVDDSQLPKDRFSAERLKGVDSTLKIQPAELGDSAVYLCASSLQGSTDTQYFGPGTRLTVL.

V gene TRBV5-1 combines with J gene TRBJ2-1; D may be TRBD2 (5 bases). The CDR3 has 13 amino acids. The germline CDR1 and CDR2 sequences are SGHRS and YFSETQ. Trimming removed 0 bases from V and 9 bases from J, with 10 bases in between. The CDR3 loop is CASSLDGGSEQFF. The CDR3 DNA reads TGCGCCAGCAGCTTGGATGGAGGCAGTGAGCAGTTCTTC.

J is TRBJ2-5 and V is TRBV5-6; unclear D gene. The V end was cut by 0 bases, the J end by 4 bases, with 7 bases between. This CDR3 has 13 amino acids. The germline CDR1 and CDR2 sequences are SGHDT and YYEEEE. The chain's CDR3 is CASSLGPGETQYF. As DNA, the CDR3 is TGTGCCAGCAGCTTGGGTCCGGGAGAGACCCAGTACTTC.